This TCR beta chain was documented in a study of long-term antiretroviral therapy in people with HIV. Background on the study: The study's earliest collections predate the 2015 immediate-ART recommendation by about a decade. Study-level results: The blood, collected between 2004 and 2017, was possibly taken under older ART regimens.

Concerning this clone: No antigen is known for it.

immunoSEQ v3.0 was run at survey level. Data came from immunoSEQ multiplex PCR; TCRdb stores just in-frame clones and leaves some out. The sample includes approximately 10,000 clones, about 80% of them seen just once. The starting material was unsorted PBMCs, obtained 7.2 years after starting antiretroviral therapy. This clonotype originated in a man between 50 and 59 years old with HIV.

Here the CDR3 reads CASSLLPVSNQPQHF. Written as DNA, the CDR3 is TGTGCCAGCAGCCTGCTGCCCGTAAGCAATCAGCCCCAGCATTTT. The rearrangement uses TRBV6-1 and TRBJ1-5; D unclear. Germline values: CDR1 MNHNS, CDR2 SASEGT. There are 15 residues in the CDR3. Trimming took off 6 bases at V and 1 base at J, with 13 bases between the two ends.